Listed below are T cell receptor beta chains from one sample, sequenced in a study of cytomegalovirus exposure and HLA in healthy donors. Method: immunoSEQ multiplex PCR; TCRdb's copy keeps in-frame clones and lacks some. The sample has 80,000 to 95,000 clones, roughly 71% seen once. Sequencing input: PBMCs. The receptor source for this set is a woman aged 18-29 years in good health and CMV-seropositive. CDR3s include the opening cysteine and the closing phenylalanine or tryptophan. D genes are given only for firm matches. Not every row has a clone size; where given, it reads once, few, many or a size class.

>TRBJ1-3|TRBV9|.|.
CASSSGVSGNTIYF
TGTGCCAGCAGCTCAGGGGTCTCTGGAAACACCATATATTTT
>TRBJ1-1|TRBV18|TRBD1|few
CASSPQGADEAFF
TGTGCCAGCTCACCACAGGGGGCCGATGAAGCTTTCTTT
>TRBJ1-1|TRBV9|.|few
CASSVGVTMNTEAFF
TGTGCCAGCAGCGTAGGAGTCACCATGAACACTGAAGCTTTCTTT
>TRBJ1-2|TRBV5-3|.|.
CARSLSPQGLDGYTF
TGTGCCAGAAGCTTGTCCCCGCAGGGACTTGATGGCTACACCTTC
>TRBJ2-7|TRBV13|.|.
CASSPSGLYEQYF
TGTGCCAGCAGCCCGTCCGGACTGTACGAGCAGTACTTC
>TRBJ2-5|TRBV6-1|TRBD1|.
CASSENSDREIQETQYF
TGTGCCAGCAGTGAAAACTCGGACAGGGAGATCCAAGAGACCCAGTACTTC
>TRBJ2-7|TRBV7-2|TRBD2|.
CASIAFLAGNTYEQYF
TGTGCCAGCATCGCATTCCTAGCGGGCAATACCTACGAGCAGTACTTC
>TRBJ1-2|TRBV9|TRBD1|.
CASSAVEGGAHTF
TGTGCCAGCAGCGCGGTGGAAGGGGGCGCCCACACCTTC
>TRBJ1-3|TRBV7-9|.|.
CASSSYTGNTIYF
TGTGCCAGCAGCTCCTATACTGGAAACACCATATATTTT
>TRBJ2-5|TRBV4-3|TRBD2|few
CASSQGGLAAQETQYF
TGCGCCAGCAGCCAAGGAGGACTAGCGGCGCAAGAGACCCAGTACTTC
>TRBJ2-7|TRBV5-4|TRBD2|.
CASSLGLAGARDEQYF
TGTGCCAGCAGCTTGGGACTAGCGGGAGCTCGGGACGAGCAGTACTTC
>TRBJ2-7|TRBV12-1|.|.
CASSRIQPQWRYEQYF
TGTGCCAGCAGCCGTATCCAACCCCAATGGAGATACGAGCAGTACTTC
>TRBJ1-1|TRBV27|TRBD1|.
CASSFKRQGPEAFF
TGTGCCAGCAGTTTCAAACGACAGGGTCCCGAAGCTTTCTTT
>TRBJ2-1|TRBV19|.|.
CASSIVVPSGAGLDEQFF
TGTGCCAGTAGTATAGTTGTCCCTTCAGGGGCAGGGTTGGATGAGCAGTTCTTC
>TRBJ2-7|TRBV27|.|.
CASRRTGGGYEQYF
TGTGCCAGCAGACGAACAGGGGGGGGTTACGAGCAGTACTTC
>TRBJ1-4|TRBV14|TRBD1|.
CASSLYRGEKLFF
TGTGCCAGCAGCCTTTACAGGGGGGAAAAACTGTTTTTT
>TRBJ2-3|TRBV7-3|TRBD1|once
CASSWCRDSNFTDTQYF
TGTGCCAGCAGCTGGTGCAGGGACAGCAATTTCACAGATACGCAGTATTTT
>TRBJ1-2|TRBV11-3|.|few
CASSSGNYGYTF
TGTGCCAGCAGCTCAGGGAACTATGGCTACACCTTC
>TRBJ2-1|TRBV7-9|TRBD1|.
CASRARDSAFF
TGTGCCAGCAGGGCTCGGGACAGTGCGTTCTTC
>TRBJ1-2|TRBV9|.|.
CASSVGQGLGGYTF
TGTGCCAGCAGCGTAGGCCAGGGGTTGGGGGGCTACACCTTC
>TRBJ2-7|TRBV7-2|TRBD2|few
CASSLAGRGVGEQYF
TGTGCCAGCAGCTTAGCGGGGCGGGGGGTTGGGGAGCAGTACTTC
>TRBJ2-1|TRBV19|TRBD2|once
CASSTPREREINEQFF
TGTGCCAGTAGTACCCCCCGAGAGCGGGAGATCAATGAGCAGTTCTTC
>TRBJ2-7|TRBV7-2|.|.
CASSLDRSEQYF
TGTGCCAGCAGCTTAGACCGGAGTGAGCAGTACTTC
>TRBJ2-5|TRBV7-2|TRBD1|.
CASSTTGGGETQYF
TGTGCCAGCAGCACGACAGGGGGCGGAGAGACCCAGTACTTC
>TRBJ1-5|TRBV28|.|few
CASSLDSLINQPQHF
TGTGCCAGCAGTTTAGACAGCCTTATCAATCAGCCCCAGCATTTT
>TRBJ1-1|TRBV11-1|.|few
CASSLGRSGRLTEAFF
TGTGCCAGCAGCTTAGGCCGCTCGGGTAGGTTAACTGAAGCTTTCTTT
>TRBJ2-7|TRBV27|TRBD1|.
CASSYLRQGSYEQYF
TGTGCCAGCAGTTACCTCCGACAGGGGAGCTACGAGCAGTACTTC
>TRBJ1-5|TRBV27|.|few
CASSPDNPIGQPQHF
TGTGCCAGCAGCCCGGACAACCCCATAGGGCAGCCCCAGCATTTT
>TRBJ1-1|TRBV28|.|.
CASRSGGNTEAFF
TGTGCCAGCAGGTCGGGGGGAAACACTGAAGCTTTCTTT
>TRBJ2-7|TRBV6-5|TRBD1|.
CASSYSKGQWEKQYF
TGTGCCAGCAGTTACTCGAAGGGACAGTGGGAGAAGCAGTACTTC
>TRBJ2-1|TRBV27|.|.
CASSPPGVFYNEQFF
TGTGCCAGCAGTCCACCAGGCGTTTTCTACAATGAGCAGTTCTTC
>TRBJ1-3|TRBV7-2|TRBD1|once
CASGTETGNTIYF
TGTGCCAGCGGGACAGAAACTGGAAACACCATATATTTT
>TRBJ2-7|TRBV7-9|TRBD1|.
CSSSLGTGHYEQYF
TGTTCCAGCAGCTTAGGGACAGGGCACTACGAGCAGTACTTC
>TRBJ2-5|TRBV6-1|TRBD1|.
CASSADRGRVGETQYF
TGTGCCAGCAGTGCGGACAGGGGGCGGGTCGGAGAGACCCAGTACTTC
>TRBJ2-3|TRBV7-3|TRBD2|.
CASSPGLAGDTSTDTQYF
TGTGCCAGCAGCCCCGGGCTAGCGGGGGACACTAGCACAGATACGCAGTATTTT
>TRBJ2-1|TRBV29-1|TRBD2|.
CSVAWLAGEYEQFF
TGCAGCGTCGCTTGGCTAGCGGGAGAGTATGAGCAGTTCTTC
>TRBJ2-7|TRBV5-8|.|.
CASRLSGSGTYEQYF
TGTGCCAGCCGCCTTAGCGGTTCCGGCACCTACGAGCAGTACTTC
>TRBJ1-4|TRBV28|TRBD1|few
CASSSMGQGREKLFF
TGTGCCAGCAGTTCCATGGGACAGGGACGAGAAAAACTGTTTTTT
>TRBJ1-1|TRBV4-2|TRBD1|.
CASSSAQGSLGDTEAFF
TGTGCCAGCAGCTCCGCACAGGGGTCACTCGGGGACACTGAAGCTTTCTTT
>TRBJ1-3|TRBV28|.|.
CASERGGGNTIYF
TGTGCCAGCGAAAGAGGGGGAGGAAACACCATATATTTT
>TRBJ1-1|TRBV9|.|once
CASSVVAGEGTEAFF
TGTGCCAGCAGCGTAGTAGCTGGGGAGGGCACTGAAGCTTTCTTT
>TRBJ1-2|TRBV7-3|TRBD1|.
CASSSWTGGHYGYTF
TGTGCCAGCAGCTCCTGGACAGGGGGGCACTATGGCTACACCTTC
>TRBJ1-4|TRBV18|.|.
CASSPSGILEKLFF
TGTGCCAGCTCACCCTCCGGGATCCTTGAAAAACTGTTTTTT
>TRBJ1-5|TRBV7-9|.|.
CASSWADVNQPQHF
TGTGCCAGCAGCTGGGCAGACGTAAATCAGCCCCAGCATTTT